What follows describes a single T cell receptor beta chain. Its target is not known. This sample was taken from a study of identical twins. TCRdb recomputed calls from the 5' RACE reads with MiXCR, one row per CDR3 protein. The sample holds hundreds of thousands of distinct CDR3 sequences, about 24% seen once. Between the trimmed V and J ends, which lost 6 bases and 10 bases, there was a span of 17 bases. This CDR3 has 13 amino acids. The germline V gene encodes CDR1 MNHEY and CDR2 SMNVEV (reference sequence). Study-level results: Beta clonotypes that were abundant in cord blood contained fewer insertions, a pattern absent from memory repertoires.

Everyone who donated was a healthy Caucasian. These data were likewise used in another study, on T cells expressing NK-cell markers. From that report: In several experiments, an anti-gamma-delta TCR antibody restricted sorting to alpha-beta TCR T cells. For a handful of donors, these clonotypes were likewise the leading ones in the CD3+CD56-NKG2C+ fraction.

The sequencing sample was made of CD4+ T cells sorted from blood. The chain links TRBV27 to TRBJ2-3; D tentatively reads TRBD1 or TRBD2 (5 bases each). This TCR was recovered from a woman younger than 35 in good health. The CDR3 DNA sequence: TGTGCCAGCAGCCTGACTGGGGACCCCTCGCAGTATTTT. Translating gives CASSLTGDPSQYF.